These 14 T cell receptor beta chains share one sample of origin, sequenced in a study of PD-1 blockade in mismatch repair-deficient tumors. Data came from immunoSEQ multiplex PCR; TCRdb stores just in-frame clones and leaves some out. This table has roughly 50,000 clones, approximately 84% appearing once. The source was peripheral blood, collected roughly 19 weeks after starting pembrolizumab. The receptor set was obtained from an adult with mismatch repair-deficient cancer.

A few counts support this clone. The chain recombines TRBV19 with TRBJ1-3; D perhaps matches TRBD1 (5 bases). Germline V gene data show CDR1 as LNHDA and CDR2 as SQIVND (reference sequence). The V end was cut by 6 bases, the J end by 4 bases, with 13 bases between. The CDR3 extends over 14 amino acids. CDR3 in amino acids: CASRTQGWGNTIYF. As DNA, the CDR3 is TGTGCCAGTAGAACGCAGGGATGGGGAAACACCATATATTTT.

V is TRBV6-1 and J is TRBJ2-1; no firm D call. Germline CDR1 MNHNS, CDR2 SASEGT. Trimming took 8 bases from V and 6 from J, leaving 17 bases between them. The CDR3 runs to 14 residues. The CDR3 DNA reads TGTGCCAGCTATGAACGCCTGGGTTTCAATGAGCAGTTCTTC. As protein: CASYERLGFNEQFF.

This clone is a singleton in its sample. This chain joins TRBV14 and TRBJ2-3; 12 bases match TRBD2. The CDR3 totals 18 residues. V lost 0 bases and J lost 2; bases outside the gene matches: 6. Germline CDR1 SGHDN, CDR2 FVKESK. The CDR3 loop reads CASSQESRLAGATDTQYF. The DNA for the CDR3 is TGTGCCAGCAGCCAAGAAAGCCGACTAGCGGGAGCCACAGATACGCAGTATTTT.

The chain joins TRBV29-1 to TRBJ2-3; D gene uncertain. V was trimmed by 3 bases and J by 1 base, leaving 11 bases between them. The CDR3 length is 14 residues. The V gene's germline CDR1 is SQVTM and CDR2 ANQGSEA. In DNA form, the CDR3 reads TGCAGCGTTGATTCCCCGCAGGGCACAGATACGCAGTATTTT. Translation: CSVDSPQGTDTQYF.

There are a few counts of this clone. The V gene is TRBV19, the J gene TRBJ1-2, with D perhaps TRBD1 (6 bases). V lost 2 bases to trimming and J lost 5 bases, with 12 bases between them. The germline V gene has CDR1 LNHDA and CDR2 SQIVND (reference sequence). The CDR3 consists of 14 residues. CDR3 residues: CASSIRYQGYGYTF. The CDR3, as DNA: TGTGCCAGTAGTATAAGGTACCAGGGGTATGGCTACACCTTC.

The chain has TRBV2 and TRBJ2-1; D is uncertain. The CDR3 has 11 amino acids. V gave up 6 bases and J gave up 9 bases, with 9 bases separating them. The germline gives CDR1 SNHLY, CDR2 FYNNEI. The CDR3: CASSGRTEQFF. DNA for the CDR3: TGTGCCAGCAGCGGACGGACTGAGCAGTTCTTC.

The chain recombines TRBV11-2 with TRBJ2-5; 12 bases align to TRBD2. The CDR3 spans 16 residues. With V trimmed by 3 bases and J by 1 base, 3 bases remained unmatched. From germline, CDR1 is SGHAT and CDR2 FQNNGV. Here the CDR3 DNA reads TGTGCCAGCAGCTTTCGGACTAGCGGGACCCAAGAGACCCAGTACTTC. It codes for CASSFRTSGTQETQYF.

The V and J genes are TRBV7-6 and TRBJ2-7, with unresolved D. V gave up 3 bases and J gave up 3 bases, with 15 bases separating them. The CDR3 runs to 15 residues. Per germline, CDR1 SGHVS and CDR2 FNYEAQ. CDR3 sequence (DNA): TGTGCCAGCAGCTTTGACCTGAGTATAGGCTACGAGCAGTACTTC. This gives the protein CASSFDLSIGYEQYF.

The chain couples TRBV7-3 to TRBJ2-3, with D maybe TRBD1 (5 bases). The CDR3 loop spans 15 amino acids. V was pared by 5 bases and J by 3 bases, with 15 bases between. Germline V gene sequence: CDR1 SGHTA, CDR2 FQGTGA. The CDR3 is CASSRSGKSTDTQYF. For the CDR3, the DNA is TGTGCCAGCAGCCGCTCAGGGAAAAGTACAGATACGCAGTATTTT. The whole variable domain, remainder taken from reference TRBV7-3 and TRBJ2-3, is GAGVSQTPSNKVTEKGKYVELRCDPISGHTALYWYRQSLGQGPEFLIYFQGTGAADDSGLPNDRFFAVRPEGSVSTLKIQRTERGDSAVYLCASSRSGKSTDTQYFGPGTRLTVL.

The V gene is TRBV7-9, the J gene TRBJ2-1; 11 bases map to TRBD2. Trimming removed 5 bases from V and 6 bases from J; junction bases left unmatched: 3. Germline loops: CDR1 SEHNR, CDR2 FQNEAQ (reference sequence). The CDR3 consists of 14 residues. CDR3 loop: CASSRLAGGNEQFF. The CDR3 coding sequence is TGTGCCAGCAGCCGTCTAGCGGGAGGCAATGAGCAGTTCTTC.

This clone showed up just once. The chain recombines TRBV2 with TRBJ2-1; D is unclear. This CDR3 is built from 18 residues. Germline lookup yields CDR1 SNHLY and CDR2 FYNNEI. V lost 2 bases and J lost 0, with 17 bases in between. CDR3 coding DNA: TGTGCCAGCAGTGAATTTTTCGTCGTGGGCGACTCCTACAATGAGCAGTTCTTC. Its translation is CASSEFFVVGDSYNEQFF.

The chain couples TRBV7-3 to TRBJ2-7; 9 bases match TRBD1. Per germline, CDR1 SGHTA and CDR2 FQGTGA. V was clipped by 5 bases and J by 6 bases; unmatched bases: 11. The CDR3 is made up of 15 amino acids. The CDR3 sequence is CASSETGGASVEQYF. The CDR3 nucleotides read TGTGCCAGCAGCGAAACAGGGGGCGCTTCGGTCGAGCAGTACTTC.

The rearrangement joins TRBV11-3 to TRBJ2-7; D is ambiguous. The germline CDR1 and CDR2 sequences are SGHNT and YENEEA. V was clipped by 4 bases and J by 0 bases, with 4 bases between them. The length of the CDR3 is 12 residues. CDR3 protein: CASSSTSYEQYF. The DNA for the CDR3 is TGTGCCAGCAGCTCTACCTCCTACGAGCAGTACTTC.

The rearrangement links TRBV6-5 to TRBJ1-2; TRBD1 matches at 9 bases. Germline lookup yields CDR1 MNHEY and CDR2 SVGAGI. The CDR3 length is 15 residues. J lost 5 bases, V lost 6 bases, and 10 bases had no gene match. CDR3 nucleotides: TGTGCCAGCAGCGACGGGGGGACAGGGAGATATGGCTACACCTTC. Translated, it gives CASSDGGTGRYGYTF.